This TCR beta chain stems from a study of cytomegalovirus exposure and HLA in healthy donors. Whole-study context: Unique TCRs from HLA-typed donors, around 93 million of them, were held in an early data release.

Of note for this clone: The target antigen is unknown.

Germline assignment: CDR1 MDHEN and CDR2 SYDVKM. The length of the CDR3 is 13 residues. The V end was cut by 2 bases, the J end by 7 bases, with 6 bases between. General study findings and limits: In terms of immune exposure information, only CMV serostatus was available. Presence/absence analyses took donor sequencing depth as roughly uniform.

Healthy individuals who donated bone marrow served as the donors. 13 Jbeta primers and 60 Vbeta primers were used for the PCR. TCRdb's copy holds only in-frame clones and misses some; the assay was immunoSEQ multiplex PCR. This sample carries 130,000 to 150,000 clones, approximately 71% of them seen once, and the ten largest clones take about 5.3%. The sample was PBMCs. The clonotype was recovered from a woman in her forties or fifties in good health and CMV-seronegative. J is TRBJ1-6 and V is TRBV28; D not certain. The DNA for the CDR3 is TGTGCCAGCAGTTTAACGAGGAATTCACCCCTCCACTTT. It specifies CASSLTRNSPLHF.